Reported below is one T cell receptor beta chain. Its antigen is still unknown. The CDR3 loop spans 9 amino acids. Germline V gene lookup returns CDR1 LGHDT and CDR2 YNNKEL (reference sequence). The junction had 1 base not matched to a gene; V was cut back by 9 bases and J by 8 bases. Second-dose groups at about 4 or about 12 weeks were pooled. The record originates from a study of T cell responses to AZD1222 COVID-19 vaccine. TCRdb keeps only in-frame clones here, not all; method: immunoSEQ multiplex PCR. Of roughly 150,000 clones listed, about 87% are singletons. Study conclusions and caveats: Unmutated variant regions are reportedly targeted by nearly half of spike-specific TCRs. The sample set comprised mostly white British donors with more females, and clonal diversity was possibly underestimated.

The sequenced sample was peripheral blood, obtained 28 days after the second AZD1222 dose. The rearrangement joins TRBV3-1 (or the pseudogene TRBV3-2) to TRBJ2-7; 7 positions match TRBD2. The sequence was collected from an adult who received the AZD1222 COVID-19 vaccine. DNA for the CDR3: TGTGCCAGGGGGGGGAAGCAGTACTTC. Its translation is CARGGKQYF.